This TCR beta chain was retrieved from a study of shared clonotypes between healthy human individuals (dated by TCRdb to 2019 to 2021). Turning to the overall study: Two women and a few men aged 18 to 49 years were included in the cohort. Per donor, three plates each were used for CD4 naive and CD4 memory, two for CD8 naive, and one for CD8 memory. The study deeply sequenced blood TCR repertoires of five healthy adults to estimate repertoire size and the extent of clonotype sharing between individuals. Libraries were prepared and TCR repertoires were sequenced by different laboratories using diverse techniques, in order to increase sequencing depth and limit assay-specific biases. Between about 0.85 and 9.5 billion PBMCs per donor were obtained by leukapheresis. Overall study results and their limits: Compared with non-shared clonotypes, the clonotypes found in all four sorted-subset donors had higher generation probabilities. Rarefaction of sorted-subset datasets indicated incomplete sequencing despite the large sequencing depth. Pairwise subsampling led to the expectation that sequencing depth would affect the degree of clonotype sharing among donors. Naive subsets generally had larger estimated clonotype richness than memory subsets did. Because the study included a small number of donors, the genetic and exposure-history diversity represented was limited. Sampling was restricted to blood, and TCR repertoires in tissues likely differ from the TCR repertoires found in blood. Sharing across several donors was observed for roughly 5% of naive CD4, under 4% of naive CD8, 2% to 2.5% of memory CD4, and about 0.39% of memory CD8 clonotypes.

The donors were healthy, HIV-negative adults who had no recently reported acute infections or vaccinations. All donors were Caucasian adults living in Nashville, Tennessee, USA. CD4+ T cells were enriched through magnetic negative selection, after which naive cells were positively selected on CD45RA and the remaining negative fraction served as the memory subset. Blood was collected by leukapheresis, and PBMCs were isolated by Ficoll-Histopaque density gradient centrifugation and then cryopreserved in liquid nitrogen vapor phase. Analytical flow cytometry was used to check the purity and quantity of every magnetically sorted T cell population. Genomic DNA was isolated from every sorted fraction and measured by UV absorbance on a Nanodrop 2000c. This clone was seen at least ten times. Its antigen is currently not known. Within one base of it there is no much larger clone, and no base qualities were kept. Other DNA sequences in this sample translate to the same CDR3.

Using the deep immunoSEQ assay, TCR CDR3 regions were amplified from genomic DNA by multiplex PCR. For each cell subset, the extracted genomic DNA was distributed evenly across all wells of several immunoSEQ 96-well plates, and each plate served as one replicate. For sorted subsets, about 200 ng genomic DNA, equal to about 30,000 T cell genomes, was loaded into each replicate PCR. Purified libraries were quantified with a Qubit 3.0 fluorometer, sized on a Bioanalyzer 2100, and re-quantified with the KAPA Library Quantification kit. Every immunoSEQ 96-well plate was sequenced on a dedicated single-read 150-cycle Illumina NextSeq 550 flow cell. As for the authors' bioinformatics: The immunoSEQ output contained only junctional sequences without quality scores, so filtering could not match that applied to full-length reads. To assign V/J genes and CDR3, sequences were annotated using PyIR, a Python wrapper for IgBLAST v1.9, with IMGT germline references. Reads were filtered out if the reads had weak V/J assignments (E-value above 1e-6), no CDR3, stop codons, out-of-frame junctions, or ambiguous translated residues. V3J clonotypes were defined as sequences sharing the same inferred V gene, J gene, and CDR3 amino acid sequence. The percentage overlap between two repertoires was calculated by dividing the number of shared unique clonotypes by the size of the smaller repertoire. Richness of each repertoire was evaluated using RTK rarefaction, the Chao1 estimator, and Recon v2.1 estimates of unobserved clonotypes. Generation probabilities for all TCRbeta clonotypes obtained by the gDNA method from four donors were computed using OLGA. This immuneACCESS table, as held by TCRdb, lists in-frame sequences with V and J called but not all clones. Of the missing ones, under half trace to an unresolved V gene in checked studies; the others have no known cause. V, J and clone size derive from that table, while D and trimming were established from the DNA sequence. The sample table contains 300,000 to 350,000 clones; only one count was recorded for roughly 70% of them. Of the sample, roughly a tenth is held by the ten largest clones.

V is shortened by 3 bases, J by 1 base, and the region joining them spans 4 bases. The germline V gene (reference sequence) sets CDR1 to MNHEY and CDR2 to SMNVEV. The CDR3 spans 13 residues, from the cysteine through the phenylalanine. Only the CDR3 portion is preserved as DNA: 39 bases, with reading frame beginning at the first base. This clonotype was sampled from a man between 25 and 39 years old in good health. Material for sequencing was memory CD4+ T cells sorted from blood. This specimen's cell subset or site label, interpreted: CD45RA-negative fraction. The rearranged chain carries TRBV27 and TRBJ2-4; too little of a D gene remains to name it. Here the CDR3 is given as CASSFSAKNIQYF. Read as DNA, the sequence is TGTGCCAGCAGTTTTTCGGCCAAAAACATTCAGTACTTC.